These 15 T cell receptor beta chains were sequenced from one sample in a study of blood T cell repertoires in COVID-19. Only in-frame clones appear in the TCRdb table, and some are missing; sequencing was by immunoSEQ multiplex PCR. The sample carries about 21,000 clones, 80% to 90% recorded once. What was sequenced was peripheral blood. The source of these receptors is a human donor in a cohort sampled during active COVID-19.

This chain uses TRBV7-9 with TRBJ2-3; 9 nucleotides match TRBD2. Germline lookup yields CDR1 SEHNR and CDR2 FQNEAQ (reference sequence). This CDR3 comprises 17 residues. V shed 3 bases and J 3 bases; nucleotides not matched to a gene: 10. The CDR3, as DNA: TGTGCCAGCAGCTTTTCCGGAGCGGGACTAGCTACAGATACGCAGTATTTT. This translates into CASSFSGAGLATDTQYF.

The chain employs TRBV9 and TRBJ2-1, with 7 bases fitting TRBD2. The trim removed 3 bases at V and 7 bases at J, leaving 10 bases unmatched. Germline V gene sequence: CDR1 SGDLS, CDR2 YYNGEE. The CDR3 loop spans 15 amino acids. This CDR3 reads CASSGGSGLVNEQFF. The CDR3 DNA follows: TGTGCCAGCAGCGGGGGTAGCGGGTTGGTTAATGAGCAGTTCTTC.

The chain is built from TRBV7-8 and TRBJ1-2; maybe TRBD1 (6 bases). The CDR3 has 15 residues. V lost 1 base and J 3 bases, leaving 12 bases between the germline ends. The V gene's germline CDR1 is SGHVS and CDR2 FQNEAQ. The CDR3 sequence: CASSLGQGYDYGYTF. CDR3 coding DNA: TGTGCCAGCAGCTTAGGTCAGGGGTACGACTATGGCTACACCTTC.

This chain links TRBV4-2 with TRBJ2-2; TRBD1 matches 7 bases. V lost 0 bases and J lost 3; bases outside the gene matches: 4. Germline lookup yields CDR1 LGHNA and CDR2 YNFKEQ. The CDR3 sequence is 16 residues long. DNA of the CDR3: TGTGCCAGCAGCCAAGAGAGGGGGCGATACACCGGGGAGCTGTTTTTT. It encodes CASSQERGRYTGELFF.

The rearrangement links TRBV7-2 to TRBJ1-2; TRBD1 matches at 7 bases. CDR1 and CDR2 from the germline V gene are SGHTA and FQGNSA. The CDR3 runs to 14 residues. V shed 5 bases, J shed 6 bases, and the junction held 9 bases outside the gene matches. CDR3 DNA: TGTGCCAGCAGCCTGACAGGGACAAGCGATGGCTACACCTTC. Protein product: CASSLTGTSDGYTF.

V and J are TRBV19 and TRBJ1-4; no clear D. The CDR3 has 13 amino acids. Germline lookup yields CDR1 LNHDA and CDR2 SQIVND (reference sequence). Deletions cut 5 bases from V and 8 bases from J, with 12 bases between. Written as DNA, the CDR3 is TGTGCCAGTAGTCGGGGTGGCTCGGAAAAACTGTTTTTT. This sequence encodes CASSRGGSEKLFF.

This chain uses TRBV2 with TRBJ2-7; 8 nucleotides line up with TRBD1. With 6 bases clipped from V and 1 base from J, the junction kept 5 bases outside the gene matches. CDR3 length equals 14 residues. Germline values: CDR1 SNHLY, CDR2 FYNNEI. The DNA of the CDR3 is TGTGCCAGCAGCAACACAGGGGGGTCCTACGAGCAGTACTTC. Protein sequence: CASSNTGGSYEQYF. The full variable domain, in which reference TRBV2 and TRBJ2-7 provide the parts outside the CDR3, is EPEVTQTPSHQVTQMGQEVILRCVPISNHLYFYWYRQILGQKVEFLVSFYNNEISEKSEIFDDQFSVERPDGSNFTLKIRSTKLEDSAMYFCASSNTGGSYEQYFGPGTRLTVT.

The chain couples TRBV4-1 to TRBJ1-3; D unresolved. Between the trimmed V and J ends, which lost 2 bases and 0 bases, there was a span of 8 bases. CDR3 length: 15 amino acids. Germline-derived CDR1 and CDR2 are MGHRA and YSYEKL. The CDR3 region has the DNA TGCGCCAGCAGCCAAAATTCAGGCTCTGGAAACACCATATATTTT. It translates to CASSQNSGSGNTIYF.

V is TRBV6-6 and J is TRBJ2-6, with a possible D match to TRBD2 (6 bases). V lost 6 bases and J 3 bases, leaving 15 bases between the germline ends. In germline, CDR1 is MNHNY, CDR2 SVGAGI (reference sequence). CDR3 length equals 16 residues. DNA of the CDR3: TGTGCCAGCAGGACCGGTGGGGGAGGTGGGGCCAACGTCCTGACTTTC. It translates to CASRTGGGGGANVLTF.

The chain has TRBV24-1 and TRBJ2-7, with D perhaps matching TRBD1 (6 bases). CDR3 size: 12 residues. V was clipped by 4 bases and J by 9 bases, with 12 bases between them. CDR1 and CDR2 from the germline V gene are KGHDR and SFDVKD. The CDR3: CATSEQGVWQYF. CDR3 nucleotides: TGTGCCACCAGTGAACAGGGTGTGTGGCAGTACTTC.

The count of this clone is one. The chain has TRBV11-2 and TRBJ1-3; no reliable D call. Germline V gene data show CDR1 as SGHAT and CDR2 as FQNNGV. The CDR3 consists of 17 residues. V was trimmed by 6 bases and J by 0 bases, leaving 18 bases between them. As DNA, the CDR3 is TGTGCCAGCAGTAGAGGAGGGATCGGCACCTCTGGAAACACCATATATTTT. This gives the protein CASSRGGIGTSGNTIYF.

The J gene is TRBJ1-1, the V gene TRBV5-8; TRBD1 might be the D (5 bases). Germline CDR1 and CDR2: SGHTS and YDEGEE. V shed 4 bases and J shed 5 bases, with 15 bases lying between them. The CDR3 runs to 14 residues. CDR3: CASSKTGARTEAFF. CDR3 sequence (DNA): TGTGCCAGCAGCAAAACTGGGGCGCGAACTGAAGCTTTCTTT.

The J gene is TRBJ1-2, the V gene TRBV7-9, with D possibly matching TRBD1 (6 bases). V gave up 5 bases and J gave up 0 bases, with 13 bases separating them. The CDR3 covers 15 residues. CDR1 is SEHNR, CDR2 FQNEAQ, per germline (reference sequence). CDR3 nucleotide sequence: TGTGCCAGCAGCCGAGGACAGACTTCTAACTATGGCTACACCTTC. It translates to CASSRGQTSNYGYTF.

This sequence joins TRBV2 and TRBJ1-4; 10 nucleotides agree with TRBD1. V trimming: 8 bases; J trimming: 5 bases; junction bases outside the gene matches: 8. The CDR3 has 15 amino acids. From germline, CDR1 is SNHLY and CDR2 FYNNEI. CDR3 residues: CASVRPGQGNEKLFF. The CDR3 coding sequence is TGTGCCAGCGTGCGTCCGGGACAGGGGAATGAAAAACTGTTTTTT.

The rearrangement links TRBV6-2 or TRBV6-3 to TRBJ1-5, with a possible D match to TRBD1 (6 bases). The CDR3 length is 17 residues. From germline, CDR1 is MNHEY and CDR2 SVGEGT. Trimming took 1 base from V and 4 from J, leaving 17 bases between them. The CDR3 bases are TGTGCCAGCAGTTACTTAATAATTACAGGGCCGAATCAGCCCCAGCATTTT. Translation gives CASSYLIITGPNQPQHF.